This T cell receptor (beta chain) originates from a study of OX40 agonist ivuxolimab in advanced cancers. Study background: Six ivuxolimab dose levels, 0.01 to 10 mg/kg, were given intravenously every 2 weeks. The group had a mean age of around 60 years, ranged from about 20 to 90, and was 82.7% male. Three partial responders included one hepatocellular carcinoma patient and two cutaneous melanoma patients.

Details on this clone: Antigen specificity is unknown.

CDR3 length: 15 amino acids. V was pared by 8 bases and J by 4 bases, with 20 bases between. The germline V gene has CDR1 LNHDA and CDR2 SQIVND (reference sequence). Study observations and caveats: Low clonal expansion, among the lowest seen, marked partial responders at 0.1-3.0 mg/kg.

Some clones are missing from TCRdb's copy, which holds only in-frame ones; the method was immunoSEQ multiplex PCR. Among 26,000 or so clones listed, 88% were seen once. The sequencing here drew on CD4+ or CD8+ T cells sorted from blood, taken in a trial of the OX40 agonist ivuxolimab. This TCR derives from an adult with an advanced solid tumor such as melanoma, head and neck, liver or kidney cancer. The chain recombines TRBV19 with TRBJ1-2; D may be TRBD1 (5 bases). As DNA, the CDR3 is TGTGCCAGTTTAGCGGGACGTCTTTCCGGCTATGGCTACACCTTC. Its translation: CASLAGRLSGYGYTF.